The rows below give T cell receptor beta chains drawn from one sample of a study of STAT5B mutations in CD4+ large granular lymphocyte leukemia. Libraries were prepared by immunoSEQ multiplex PCR; TCRdb keeps only in-frame clonotypes and omits some of them. This sample has roughly 36,000 clones, with over 65% found just once. Sample: CD4+ T cells from blood buffy coats. The receptor set was obtained from a human donor in good health. Both conserved end residues are part of each CDR3. A D gene is named only where the DNA matches it firmly. Only some rows state a clone size, as once, few, many or a class for expanded clones.

cdr3_length,j_call,v_call,d_call,clone_size,cdr3_nt,cdr3_aa
17,TRBJ1-1,TRBV23-1,NA,NA,TGCGCCAGCAGTCAATTCGCCGCCTCTGGGGCCGCGCACGAAGCTTTCTTT,CASSQFAASGAAHEAFF
17,TRBJ2-2,TRBV5-1,TRBD1,NA,TGCGCCAGCAGCTTAATCCCTCCGGGACAGATAACCGGGGAGCTGTTTTTT,CASSLIPPGQITGELFF
12,TRBJ2-7,TRBV29-1,TRBD1,NA,TGCAGCGGTGGACAGGGATACTACGAGCAGTACTTC,CSGGQGYYEQYF
14,TRBJ2-7,TRBV7-2,NA,NA,TGTGCCAGCAGCTTAGAGGTGGGGGGCTACGAGCAGTACTTC,CASSLEVGGYEQYF
17,TRBJ2-5,TRBV7-2,NA,NA,TGTGCCAGCAGCTCAGTAGTTTATACAGGAATGACCGAGACCCAGTACTTC,CASSSVVYTGMTETQYF
13,TRBJ1-1,TRBV5-4,NA,NA,TGTGCCAGCAGCGCCGACAGGTTCGCTGAAGCTTTCTTT,CASSADRFAEAFF
14,TRBJ1-4,TRBV5-1,TRBD1,few,TGCGCCAGCAGCACGGACAGGGTAGGCGAAAAACTGTTTTTT,CASSTDRVGEKLFF
16,TRBJ1-2,TRBV11-2,NA,NA,TGTGCCAGCAGCTTAGATCAATTCCTCTCTCGGCATGGCTACACCTTC,CASSLDQFLSRHGYTF
12,TRBJ2-1,TRBV6-4,NA,NA,TGTGCCAGCAGTGACGTGGGCCGAGAGCAGTTCTTC,CASSDVGREQFF
14,TRBJ1-1,TRBV15,NA,NA,TGTGCCACCCGACACAGCGGGACTTTCCCTGAAGCTTTCTTT,CATRHSGTFPEAFF
14,TRBJ2-7,TRBV6-6,TRBD2,NA,TGTGCCTCCCGATTGGGGTCTCGGGAGGACGAGCAGTACTTC,CASRLGSREDEQYF
13,TRBJ2-7,TRBV7-3,NA,few,TGTGCCAGCAGCTTAACGAGGTACTACGAGCAGTACTTC,CASSLTRYYEQYF
15,TRBJ2-3,TRBV12-5,NA,NA,TGTGCTAGTGCCCCCTCCAAAACTAGCACAGATACGCAGTATTTT,CASAPSKTSTDTQYF
14,TRBJ2-5,TRBV4-1,NA,NA,TGCGCCAGCAGCCAAGAGGGCAGCTTGTCGACCCAGTACTTC,CASSQEGSLSTQYF
16,TRBJ1-1,TRBV5-1,NA,NA,TGCGCCAGCAGCGCCCATACCGGGACTGAGAACACTGAAGCTTTCTTT,CASSAHTGTENTEAFF
14,TRBJ1-5,TRBV27,NA,NA,TGTGCCAGCAGTTTAGGCAGGGTGGGCCAGCCCCAGCATTTT,CASSLGRVGQPQHF
15,TRBJ1-3,TRBV2,NA,NA,TGTGCCAGCAGTGGGACATTTAGCTCTGGAAACACCATATATTTT,CASSGTFSSGNTIYF
12,TRBJ2-5,TRBV7-9,TRBD2,NA,TGTGCCAGCAGCCGGGGAGGGGAGACCCAGTACTTC,CASSRGGETQYF
13,TRBJ2-3,TRBV7-8,NA,NA,TGTGCCAGCAGCTTAGTGTGGGATGATACGCAGTATTTT,CASSLVWDDTQYF
16,TRBJ1-1,TRBV2,NA,NA,TGTGCCAGCAGTGGGGAACAGATATCTCGAGGCACTGAAGCTTTCTTT,CASSGEQISRGTEAFF
16,TRBJ1-2,TRBV6-5,TRBD1,NA,TGTGCCAGCAGTTACGGCGGGGCAGGGGGATCGTCTGGCTACACCTTC,CASSYGGAGGSSGYTF
14,TRBJ2-2,TRBV5-1,TRBD2,NA,TGCGCCAGCAGGAGCGGGGCCAACACCGGGGAGCTGTTTTTT,CASRSGANTGELFF
16,TRBJ1-2,TRBV5-4,TRBD1,NA,TGTGCCAGCAGCCTCAAATCCGGACAGGGAACCTATGGCTACACCTTC,CASSLKSGQGTYGYTF
15,TRBJ1-1,TRBV5-4,NA,NA,TGTGCCAGCAGCCCGCAGGGGAAAGCGAACACTGAAGCTTTCTTT,CASSPQGKANTEAFF
15,TRBJ1-6,TRBV4-3,NA,medium-sized,TGCGCCAGCAGCCGCCTCAGGGCGGGGAATTCACCCCTCCACTTT,CASSRLRAGNSPLHF
12,TRBJ2-3,TRBV10-3,NA,NA,TGTGCCATCAGTGATAACTCAGATACGCAGTATTTT,CAISDNSDTQYF
15,TRBJ2-7,TRBV7-2,TRBD2,NA,TGTGCCAGCAGTCGTAGCGGGTCAAGCTCCTACGAGCAGTACTTC,CASSRSGSSSYEQYF
14,TRBJ2-5,TRBV6-1,NA,NA,TGTGCCAGCAGTGAAGCCGTGGAGAGAGAGACCCAGTACTTC,CASSEAVERETQYF
13,TRBJ1-5,TRBV6-5,NA,NA,TGTGCCAGCAGTTACGGTACTGCGGGGCCCCAGCATTTT,CASSYGTAGPQHF
13,TRBJ2-7,TRBV30,TRBD1,NA,TGTGCCTGGAGTGAGGGGACAGGCTACGAGCAGTACTTC,CAWSEGTGYEQYF
15,TRBJ1-5,TRBV5-5,NA,NA,TGTGCCAGCAGCTTGGGCCCCGCCGGGGTTCAGCCCCAGCATTTT,CASSLGPAGVQPQHF
15,TRBJ2-5,TRBV4-2,NA,NA,TGTGCCAGCAGCCAAGATTCATCCAGACAAGAGACCCAGTACTTC,CASSQDSSRQETQYF
15,TRBJ2-1,TRBV25-1,TRBD2,NA,TGTGCCAGCAGTGATAGCGGGGGGGCCCACAATGAGCAGTTCTTC,CASSDSGGAHNEQFF
15,TRBJ1-2,TRBV7-9,NA,NA,TGTGCCAGCAGCTTAGGGAGCGTCCCGGCCTATGGCTACACCTTC,CASSLGSVPAYGYTF
14,TRBJ2-7,TRBV4-1,NA,NA,TGCGCCAGCAGCCCAATGACCCGCTCCTACGAGCAGTACTTC,CASSPMTRSYEQYF
14,TRBJ2-7,TRBV7-2,TRBD1,NA,TGTGCCAGCAGCCACCCGGGACAGAACTACGAGCAGTACTTC,CASSHPGQNYEQYF
18,TRBJ2-5,TRBV4-3,TRBD2,NA,TGCGCCAGCAGCCAAGTTAAGGCTAGCGGGGCCAGGGGGGAGACCCAGTACTTC,CASSQVKASGARGETQYF
12,TRBJ2-7,TRBV2,TRBD1,NA,TGTGCCAGCAGTGTCGCAGGGGGCGAGCAGTACTTC,CASSVAGGEQYF
15,TRBJ2-7,TRBV7-2,TRBD2,NA,TGTGCCAGCAGTTTGAGCGGGGTAACCGCCCTAGAGCAGTACTTC,CASSLSGVTALEQYF
14,TRBJ2-7,TRBV9,TRBD1,NA,TGTGCCAGCAGCCCTCAGACAGGGGTGGTCGAGCAGTACTTC,CASSPQTGVVEQYF
12,TRBJ1-5,TRBV6-1,NA,NA,TGTGCCAGCAGTGAAGGAGGTCAGCCCCAGCATTTT,CASSEGGQPQHF
14,TRBJ2-3,TRBV5-1,TRBD1,NA,TGCGCCAGCAGCAAGACAGGGGGCACAGATACGCAGTATTTT,CASSKTGGTDTQYF
14,TRBJ2-5,TRBV9,NA,NA,TGTGCCAGCAGCGTATTAGGAGGGCCGGAGACCCAGTACTTC,CASSVLGGPETQYF
15,TRBJ1-6,TRBV27,NA,few,TGTGCCAGCAGTCTTTCACAGGGACTTCATTCACCCCTCCACTTT,CASSLSQGLHSPLHF
17,TRBJ1-1,TRBV9,TRBD1,NA,TGTGCCAGCAGCGAGATGGGGACAGGCCCACGGAGGACTGAAGCTTTCTTT,CASSEMGTGPRRTEAFF
16,TRBJ1-1,TRBV19,NA,few,TGTGCCAGTAGTACCCTCGGGGGGAGAAAGAACACTGAAGCTTTCTTT,CASSTLGGRKNTEAFF
19,TRBJ2-6,TRBV21-1,NA,NA,TGTGCCAGCTCCTCCCCTTCCGGGACAGGCCTATCTGGGGCCAACGTCCTGACTTTC,CASSSPSGTGLSGANVLTF
15,TRBJ1-1,TRBV5-6,NA,NA,TGTGCCAGCAGCTTGACCCCTGACATGAACACTGAAGCTTTCTTT,CASSLTPDMNTEAFF
15,TRBJ1-6,TRBV7-9,NA,NA,TGTGCCAGCAGCCAAAGGAGAGCCTCTAATTCACCCCTCCACTTT,CASSQRRASNSPLHF
16,TRBJ1-6,TRBV4-1,TRBD1,NA,TGCGCCAGCAGCGCCCCGAGGGGGCGCCGGAATTCACCCCTCCACTTT,CASSAPRGRRNSPLHF
12,TRBJ2-7,TRBV28,NA,NA,TGTGCCAGCAGCGCCCCCACCTACGAGCAGTACTTC,CASSAPTYEQYF
15,TRBJ1-4,TRBV18,TRBD1,NA,TGTGCCAGCTCAGGGGACAGGGGCCGCGCGGAAAAACTGTTTTTT,CASSGDRGRAEKLFF
15,TRBJ2-4,TRBV5-1,NA,NA,TGCGCCAGCAGCTTGGGTAGTGGCGCCAAAAACATTCAGTACTTC,CASSLGSGAKNIQYF